This paragraph reports one T cell receptor beta chain. Per the germline V gene, CDR1 is SNHLY and CDR2 is FYNNEI. The CDR3 loop spans 12 amino acids. Trimming cost V 8 bases and J 9 bases, with 14 bases left between them. Generated by immunoSEQ multiplex PCR, the TCRdb table keeps only in-frame clones and is missing some. This sample carries about 660,000 clones, more than 75% of them seen once, and the ten largest clones take approximately 0.0097%. The data were obtained in a study of shared T cell receptors in the human thymus. A further study also used this sample, focusing on human thymus T cells. That report adds: Donation came from healthy Finnish infants having corrective surgery for congenital heart defects. Resections that were taken during corrective heart surgery supplied the thymus tissue. Thymic and blood repertoires appeared to carry a bias in their V and J gene usage. Related studies noted strongly shared thymic repertoires across unrelated people.

The V gene is TRBV2, the J gene TRBJ1-5; perhaps TRBD1 as D (5 bases). Sample: thymocytes. The sequence was obtained from a boy under three years old with a congenital heart defect. CDR3 DNA: TGTGCCAGCGGGGCCATCCGGCCGCCCCAGCATTTT. Its translation: CASGAIRPPQHF.